The 5 T cell receptor beta chains reported below all come from one sample, sequenced in a study of blood T cell repertoires in COVID-19. Sequenced by immunoSEQ multiplex PCR; TCRdb stores in-frame clones only, minus some. Here the sample spans approximately 150,000 clones, around 90% being singletons. Sequencing input: PBMCs or T cells enriched from blood (not recorded which). The source is a woman between 35 and 50 years old who had been exposed to COVID-19.

CDR3 protein: CASSPAGTGVNGYTF. The DNA for the CDR3 is TGTGCCAGCTCACCTGCCGGGACAGGGGTTAATGGCTACACCTTC. The chain joins TRBV18 to TRBJ1-2, with 10 bases identical to TRBD1. CDR3 length equals 15 residues. Unmatched junction bases numbered 7, after V lost 3 bases and J lost 6 bases. Germline CDR1 KGHSH, CDR2 LQKENI.

V is TRBV25-1 and J is TRBJ1-6; D not certain. Germline V gene sequence: CDR1 MGHDK, CDR2 SYGVNS. The CDR3 contains 14 residues. Trimming removed 3 bases at V and 0 bases at J, with 3 bases between. In nucleotides, the CDR3 is TGTGCCAGCAGTGAGGCCTCCTATAATTCACCCCTCCACTTT. Translated: CASSEASYNSPLHF.

This rearrangement joins TRBV5-1 to TRBJ2-1; weak D call: TRBD2 (5 bases). V lost 4 bases and J 2 bases, leaving 7 bases between the germline ends. The CDR3 has 13 residues. From germline, CDR1 is SGHRS and CDR2 YFSETQ. CDR3 nucleotides: TGCGCCAGCAGCCCCGGGACCTACAATGAGCAGTTCTTC. Amino acid sequence: CASSPGTYNEQFF.

This sequence joins TRBV11-3 and TRBJ2-3, with D maybe TRBD2 (5 bases). Germline CDR1 and CDR2: SGHNT and YENEEA. The length of the CDR3 is 16 residues. V gave up 5 bases and J gave up 5 bases, with 20 bases separating them. The DNA for the CDR3 is TGTGCCAGCAGCGCCCGGGAACAAAAACGACGAGATACGCAGTATTTT. Translated: CASSAREQKRRDTQYF.

The rearrangement uses TRBV7-8 and TRBJ2-1; tentatively, D is TRBD2 (6 bases). Germline-derived CDR1 and CDR2 are SGHVS and FQNEAQ. The germline V and J ends were trimmed by 6 bases and 6 bases, with 18 bases remaining between them. CDR3 length: 15 residues. CDR3 amino acids: CASRLRRDPTNEQFF. DNA of the CDR3: TGTGCCAGCAGATTAAGGAGGGACCCTACCAATGAGCAGTTCTTC.